These T cell receptor beta chains were read from a single sample in a study of early T cells in non-severe SARS-CoV-2 infection. Each CDR3 protein gets one entry after TCRdb re-called the 5' RACE reads with MiXCR. The sample includes tens of thousands of distinct CDR3 sequences, around 12% of them seen just once. Material for sequencing was whole blood. These receptors originate from an adult who was a healthcare worker with PCR-confirmed SARS-CoV-2 infection or an uninfected control (not recorded which). The CDR3 runs from the conserved cysteine through the conserved F or W.

j_call,v_call,cdr3_aa
TRBJ1-6,TRBV11-3,CASSLVPGRDYSPLHF
TRBJ2-1,TRBV5-4,CASRSRAGGYNEQFF
TRBJ2-7,TRBV7-9,CASSLRAGYEQYF
TRBJ1-6,TRBV2,CASSVRGGRDNSPLHF
TRBJ2-1,TRBV20-1,CSAPLLAGGPGEQFF
TRBJ2-6,TRBV5-6,CASTPTPVWGANVLTF
TRBJ2-2,TRBV20-1,CSAPPRGGYTGELFF
TRBJ2-3,TRBV29-1,CSVDQRAQSSTDTQYF
TRBJ2-1,TRBV6-2/TRBV6-3,CASSYSPVFNEQFF
TRBJ2-1,TRBV6-5,CASSTTLGGSSYNEQFF
TRBJ2-3,TRBV30,CACVRAYKTDTQYF
TRBJ2-3,TRBV19,CASSMGATDTQYF
TRBJ2-2,TRBV19,CASSISLQNTGELFF
TRBJ1-2,TRBV12-3/TRBV12-4,CASSLQGVYGYTF
TRBJ2-1,TRBV28,CASWDTYNEQFF
TRBJ1-1,TRBV20-1,CSARDRGRTEAFF
TRBJ2-1,TRBV7-9,CASHDSYNEQFF